This entry features one T cell receptor (beta chain) sequence. This entry comes from a study of T cell responses to AZD1222 COVID-19 vaccine. Using immunoSEQ multiplex PCR, the repertoire was profiled, and TCRdb retains in-frame clones only, with some absent. The table includes around 170,000 clones, 90% detected once. This CDR3 region has 14 residues. Germline assignment: CDR1 SGHRS and CDR2 YFSETQ. V lost 2 bases, J lost 5 bases, and 5 bases stayed unmatched. Sequenced material: peripheral blood, taken on day 0 of AZD1222 vaccination. V is TRBV5-1 and J is TRBJ1-1, with TRBD1 matching over 8 bases. This receptor was taken from an adult in good health. CDR3 bases: TGCGCCAGCAGCTTCGGGACAGGTAAGACTGAAGCTTTCTTT. It is translated as CASSFGTGKTEAFF.